This passage covers 23 T cell receptor beta chains from one sample sequenced in a study of T cell responses to AZD1222 COVID-19 vaccine. Repertoires were generated with immunoSEQ multiplex PCR, while TCRdb's copy carries only in-frame clones and drops some. This sample has approximately 140,000 clones, with just over 90% found just once. Sequencing was performed on peripheral blood, taken on day 0 of AZD1222 vaccination. The source is an adult in good health.

The chain carries TRBV6-5 and TRBJ1-2; D is perhaps TRBD1 (5 bases). The germline gives CDR1 MNHEY, CDR2 SVGAGI. The CDR3 loop spans 12 amino acids. V was shortened by 11 bases and J by 4 bases, with 14 bases between the two germline ends. CDR3 DNA sequence: TGTGCCGGACGAAGGGACTCCTATGGCTACACCTTC. The encoded protein is CAGRRDSYGYTF.

The chain joins TRBV7-2 to TRBJ1-2, with D uncertain. Trimming took 5 bases from V and 4 from J, leaving 8 bases between them. Germline V CDR1 and CDR2: SGHTA, FQGNSA. CDR3 length: 12 amino acids. The CDR3 here is CASSPHPYGYTF. CDR3 nucleotide sequence: TGTGCCAGCAGCCCTCATCCCTATGGCTACACCTTC.

This clone showed up just a few times. V and J are TRBV19 and TRBJ1-2; a weak D match, TRBD1 (6 bases). Germline CDR1 reads LNHDA; CDR2 reads SQIVND (reference sequence). The CDR3 consists of 13 residues. V lost 1 base, J lost 6 bases, and 9 bases lay in between. CDR3 bases: TGTGCCAGTAGTATAGGACAGGTGAATGGCTACACCTTC. As protein: CASSIGQVNGYTF.

The gene calls are TRBV5-6 and TRBJ2-3; D tentatively reads TRBD1 or TRBD2 (5 bases each). With 1 base removed from V and 1 base from J, the gap between germline ends came to 10 bases. This CDR3 is built from 15 residues. Germline CDR1 reads SGHDT; CDR2 reads YYEEEE. Written as DNA, the CDR3 is TGTGCCAGCAGCTTGTGGGGGAGCGGCACAGATACGCAGTATTTT. It codes for CASSLWGSGTDTQYF. The variable domain in full, completed from reference TRBV5-6 and TRBJ2-3, reads DAGVTQSPTHLIKTRGQQVTLRCSPKSGHDTVSWYQQALGQGPQFIFQYYEEEERQRGNFPDRFSGHQFPNYSSELNVNALLLGDSALYLCASSLWGSGTDTQYFGPGTRLTVL.

The genes are TRBV5-4 and TRBJ2-1; D may be TRBD1 (6 bases). CDR3 length equals 15 residues. Germline-derived CDR1 and CDR2 are SGHNT and YYREEE (reference sequence). V was pared by 6 bases and J by 7 bases, with 20 bases between. CDR3 DNA sequence: TGTGCCAGCACCACCCCCCTTCCGGGGACAAATGAGCAGTTCTTC. Encoded protein: CASTTPLPGTNEQFF. The complete variable domain, with remaining parts taken from reference TRBV5-4 and TRBJ2-1, reads ETGVTQSPTHLIKTRGQQVTLRCSSQSGHNTVSWYQQALGQGPQFIFQYYREEENGRGNFPPRFSGLQFPNYSSELNVNALELDDSALYLCASTTPLPGTNEQFFGPGTRLTVL.

This chain links TRBV10-3 with TRBJ1-5; maybe TRBD1 (6 bases). The germline V and J ends were trimmed by 7 bases and 8 bases, with 15 bases remaining between them. CDR1 ENHRY and CDR2 SYGVKD come from the germline V gene. CDR3 length equals 13 residues. CDR3 nucleotides: TGTGCCATCATGCGGGGGAGGGGGGAGCCCCAGCATTTT. Its translation is CAIMRGRGEPQHF.

The chain combines TRBV11-2 with TRBJ1-1; a weak D match, TRBD1 (6 bases). CDR1 and CDR2 from the germline V gene are SGHAT and FQNNGV. V was cut by 7 bases and J by 5 bases, with 14 bases left in between. This CDR3 has 13 amino acids. The CDR3 loop reads CASITWGATEAFF. Here the CDR3 DNA reads TGTGCCAGCATTACTTGGGGGGCAACTGAAGCTTTCTTT.

The DNA of the CDR3 is TGTGCCAGCAGCCTTTTAGGGGCGAGGGCTTTCTTT. It yields the protein CASSLLGARAFF. The gene calls are TRBV3-1 (or the pseudogene TRBV3-2) and TRBJ1-1, with a tentative D call TRBD1 (5 bases). Trimming left V 4 bases short and J 11 bases short, with 14 bases between. The CDR3 is 12 amino acids. Germline V lookup: CDR1 LGHDT, CDR2 YNNKEL (reference sequence).

The chain recombines TRBV12-3 or TRBV12-4 with TRBJ1-1, with D uncertain. The CDR3 totals 13 residues. Between the trimmed V and J ends, which lost 6 bases and 1 base, there was a span of 9 bases. The CDR3 sequence is CASSLAENTEAFF. The CDR3 DNA reads as TGTGCCAGCAGCCTTGCAGAGAACACTGAAGCTTTCTTT.

CDR3: CASSFPTEAFF. DNA for the CDR3: TGTGCCAGCAGTTTTCCAACTGAAGCTTTCTTT. The rearrangement uses TRBV12-3 or TRBV12-4 and TRBJ1-1; D remains ambiguous. V gave up 3 bases and J gave up 5 bases, with 4 bases separating them. This CDR3 comprises 11 residues.

The chain has TRBV29-1 and TRBJ1-4; perhaps TRBD1 as D (5 bases). Trimming took off 6 bases at V and 5 bases at J, with 13 bases between the two ends. The CDR3 runs 13 residues. From germline, CDR1 is SQVTM and CDR2 ANQGSEA. The CDR3 nucleotides are TGCAGCGTCCGGGACCAACAAAATGAAAAACTGTTTTTT. This codes for CSVRDQQNEKLFF.

The chain joins TRBV2 to TRBJ1-5; no reliable D call. CDR1 is SNHLY and CDR2 is FYNNEI in the germline V gene. V shed 4 bases and J shed 9 bases, with 10 bases lying between them. The CDR3 length is 12 residues. CDR3 sequence reads: CASSVMASPQHF. CDR3 in DNA: TGTGCCAGCAGTGTAATGGCCTCGCCCCAGCATTTT.

J is TRBJ2-1 and V is TRBV16, with TRBD1 matching over 9 bases. The V and J ends lost 3 bases and 3 bases, in that order; junction bases with no gene match: 6. Germline loops: CDR1 KGHSY, CDR2 FQNENV. The CDR3 spans 16 residues. The CDR3 reads CASSHAGQGIYNEQFF. In nucleotides, the CDR3 is TGTGCCAGCAGCCATGCGGGACAGGGCATCTACAATGAGCAGTTCTTC.

The chain recombines TRBV7-2 with TRBJ2-7; no clear D. With 5 bases removed from V and 5 bases from J, the gap between germline ends came to 19 bases. This CDR3 has 15 amino acids. Germline V lookup: CDR1 SGHTA, CDR2 FQGNSA. The CDR3 sequence is CASSPNPGVRNEQYF. CDR3 nucleotide sequence: TGTGCCAGCAGCCCCAACCCAGGAGTTCGGAACGAGCAGTACTTC.

Only one count was recorded for this clone. The CDR3 spells CASSLAVPGDTQYF. DNA of the CDR3: TGTGCCAGCAGCCTAGCGGTGCCAGGGGATACGCAGTATTTT. The chain joins TRBV6-5 to TRBJ2-3; TRBD2 agrees at 7 bases. CDR1 is MNHEY and CDR2 is SVGAGI in the germline V gene. Unmatched junction bases numbered 9, after V lost 6 bases and J lost 6 bases. The length of the CDR3 is 14 residues.

V is TRBV7-2 and J is TRBJ2-7; perhaps TRBD2 as D (5 bases). The CDR3 sequence is 15 residues long. Germline V gives CDR1 SGHTA, CDR2 FQGNSA. V lost 4 bases and J 3 bases, leaving 16 bases between the germline ends. The CDR3 loop reads CASSSRTVRNYEQYF. Written as DNA, the CDR3 is TGTGCCAGCAGCTCCCGGACTGTCAGAAACTACGAGCAGTACTTC.

This rearrangement joins TRBV12-3 or TRBV12-4 to TRBJ1-2; 9 nucleotides align to TRBD1. This CDR3 has 12 residues. Trimming cost V 1 base and J 13 bases; bases outside gene matches: 4. The CDR3 protein is CASSLVGDRATF. CDR3 coding DNA: TGTGCCAGCAGTTTAGTAGGGGACAGGGCCACCTTC.

J is TRBJ1-3 and V is TRBV19; TRBD1 aligns across 9 bases. V was clipped by 5 bases and J by 3 bases; unmatched bases: 17. This CDR3 has 19 residues. The germline gives CDR1 LNHDA, CDR2 SQIVND (reference sequence). DNA for the CDR3: TGTGCCAGTAGTCCCGGGACAGGGTCCCCCCTCGGTGGTGGAAACACCATATATTTT. Protein sequence: CASSPGTGSPLGGGNTIYF. Based on the CDR3 plus reference TRBV19 and TRBJ1-3, the full variable domain is DGGITQSPKYLFRKEGQNVTLSCEQNLNHDAMYWYRQDPGQGLRLIYYSQIVNDFQKGDIAEGYSVSREKKESFPLTVTSAQKNPTAFYLCASSPGTGSPLGGGNTIYFGEGSWLTVV.

The V gene is TRBV30, the J gene TRBJ1-2; D unresolved. CDR3 length equals 14 residues. Germline CDR1 is GTSNPN and CDR2 is SVGIG (reference sequence). V dropped 5 bases and J dropped 4 bases, with 17 bases sitting between them. In DNA, the CDR3 is TGTGCCTGGGCCAACGGTGTGGGTGGCTATGGCTACACCTTC. Translating it yields CAWANGVGGYGYTF. Drawing the rest from reference TRBV30 and TRBJ1-2, the complete variable domain is SQTIHQWPATLVQPVGSPLSLECTVEGTSNPNLYWYRQAAGRGLQLLFYSVGIGQISSEVPQNLSASRPQDRQFILSSKKLLLSDSGFYLCAWANGVGGYGYTFGSGTRLTVV.

This chain uses TRBV19 with TRBJ2-2; the D is unclear. The CDR3 length is 13 residues. Trimming left V 10 bases short and J 0 bases short, with 9 bases between. Germline CDR1 is LNHDA and CDR2 is SQIVND (reference sequence). CDR3 region: CATMKTNTGELFF. CDR3 nucleotide sequence: TGTGCCACTATGAAGACGAACACCGGGGAGCTGTTTTTT. The full variable domain, completed using reference TRBV19 and TRBJ2-2, is DGGITQSPKYLFRKEGQNVTLSCEQNLNHDAMYWYRQDPGQGLRLIYYSQIVNDFQKGDIAEGYSVSREKKESFPLTVTSAQKNPTAFYLCATMKTNTGELFFGEGSRLTVL.

V and J are TRBV15 and TRBJ1-1; D call uncertain. The CDR3 runs 15 residues. From germline, CDR1 is LNHNV and CDR2 YYDKDF (reference sequence). Between the trimmed V and J ends, which lost 2 bases and 3 bases, there was a span of 13 bases. The CDR3 coding sequence is TGTGCCACCAGCAGATCGGACTTTGCAGACACTGAAGCTTTCTTT. This gives the protein CATSRSDFADTEAFF.

V is TRBV4-1 and J is TRBJ2-1; 14 bases map to TRBD2. Looked up from germline, CDR1 is MGHRA and CDR2 is YSYEKL. After removal of 0 bases from V and 12 bases from J, the junction contained 7 bases not matched to a gene. CDR3 size: 16 residues. CDR3: CASSQDLTSGRVRQFF. DNA of the CDR3: TGCGCCAGCAGCCAAGATCTGACTAGCGGGAGGGTACGGCAGTTCTTC.

The chain links TRBV5-1 to TRBJ2-7; 8 bases agree with TRBD2. The germline V gene has CDR1 SGHRS and CDR2 YFSETQ. CDR3 length: 15 amino acids. V shed 2 bases, J shed 3 bases, and the junction held 7 bases outside the gene matches. The CDR3 here is CASSFNLAGYYEQYF. CDR3 nucleotides: TGCGCCAGCAGCTTCAACTTAGCGGGATACTACGAGCAGTACTTC.